The 3 T cell receptor beta chains below all came from one sample that was sequenced in a study of T cells after yellow fever vaccination. TCRdb reprocessed the 5' RACE reads with MiXCR, giving one entry per CDR3 protein. The table has some 390,000 distinct CDR3 sequences, approximately 18% seen once. The sample here was PBMCs, taken before the yellow fever booster vaccination. Receptor source: a man younger than 35 who received the YFV17D yellow fever vaccine.

The chain recombines TRBV20-1 with TRBJ1-2; D unresolved. Germline V gene sequence: CDR1 DFQATT, CDR2 SNEGSKA (reference sequence). This CDR3 has 11 residues. V was trimmed by 5 bases and J by 7 bases, leaving 11 bases between them. The CDR3 loop reads CSARPRVGYTF. CDR3 DNA: TGCAGTGCTCGTCCCAGAGTTGGCTACACCTTC.

V and J are TRBV5-1 and TRBJ2-5; D is unclear. The CDR3 runs to 12 residues. The germline V gene encodes CDR1 SGHRS and CDR2 YFSETQ. V was clipped by 7 bases and J by 5 bases, with 12 bases between them. The CDR3 here is CASESEGETQYF. For the CDR3, the DNA is TGCGCCAGCGAAAGTGAAGGGGAGACCCAGTACTTC.

V gene TRBV10-3 combines with J gene TRBJ2-7, with D unresolved. Germline CDR1 is ENHRY and CDR2 is SYGVKD. V was trimmed by 6 bases and J by 3 bases, leaving 12 bases between them. The CDR3 contains 13 residues. CDR3 nucleotide sequence: TGTGCCATCAGACTGGCAGGAGTCTACGAGCAGTACTTC. Amino acids: CAIRLAGVYEQYF.